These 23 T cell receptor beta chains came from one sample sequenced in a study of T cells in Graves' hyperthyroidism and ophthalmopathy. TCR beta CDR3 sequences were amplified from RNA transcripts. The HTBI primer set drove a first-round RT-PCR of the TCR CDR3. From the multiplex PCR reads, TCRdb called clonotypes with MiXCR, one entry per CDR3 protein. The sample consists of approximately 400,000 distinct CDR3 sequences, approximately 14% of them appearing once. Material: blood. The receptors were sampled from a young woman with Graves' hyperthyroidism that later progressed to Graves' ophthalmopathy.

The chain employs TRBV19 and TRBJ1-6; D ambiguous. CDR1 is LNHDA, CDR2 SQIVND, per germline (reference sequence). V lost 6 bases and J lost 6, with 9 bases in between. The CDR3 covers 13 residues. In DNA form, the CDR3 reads TGTGCCAGTAGGATTCCGGGTAATTCACCCCTCCACTTT. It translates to CASRIPGNSPLHF.

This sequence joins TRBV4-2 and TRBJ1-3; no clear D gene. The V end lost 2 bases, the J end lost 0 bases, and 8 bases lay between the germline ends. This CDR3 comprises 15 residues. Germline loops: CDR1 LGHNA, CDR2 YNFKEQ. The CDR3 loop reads CASSQRGNSGNTIYF. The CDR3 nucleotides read TGTGCCAGCAGCCAACGCGGTAACTCTGGAAACACCATATATTTT.

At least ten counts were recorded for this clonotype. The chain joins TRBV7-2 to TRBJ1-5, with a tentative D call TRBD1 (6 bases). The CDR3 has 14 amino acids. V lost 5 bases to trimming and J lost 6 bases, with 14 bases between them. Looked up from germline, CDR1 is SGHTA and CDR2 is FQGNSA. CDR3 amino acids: CASSPEGGIQPQHF. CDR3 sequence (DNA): TGTGCCAGCAGCCCCGAAGGGGGGATTCAGCCCCAGCATTTT. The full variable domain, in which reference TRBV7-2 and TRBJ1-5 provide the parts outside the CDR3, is GAGVSQSPSNKVTEKGKDVELRCDPISGHTALYWYRQSLGQGLEFLIYFQGNSAPDKSGLPSDRFSAERTGGSVSTLTIQRTQQEDSAVYLCASSPEGGIQPQHFGDGTRLSIL.

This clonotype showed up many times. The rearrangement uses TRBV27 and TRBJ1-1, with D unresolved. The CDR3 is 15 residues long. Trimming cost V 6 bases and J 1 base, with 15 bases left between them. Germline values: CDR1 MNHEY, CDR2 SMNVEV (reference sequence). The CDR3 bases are TGTGCCAGCAGATCCAACGGGGTGGCGAACACTGAAGCTTTCTTT. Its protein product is CASRSNGVANTEAFF.

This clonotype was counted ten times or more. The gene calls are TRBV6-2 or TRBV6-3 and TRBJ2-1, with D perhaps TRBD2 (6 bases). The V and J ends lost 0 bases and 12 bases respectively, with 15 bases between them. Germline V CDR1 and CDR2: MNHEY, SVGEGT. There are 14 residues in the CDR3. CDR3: CASSYSTDYTGQFF. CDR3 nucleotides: TGTGCCAGCAGTTACTCGACGGACTACACGGGGCAGTTCTTC.

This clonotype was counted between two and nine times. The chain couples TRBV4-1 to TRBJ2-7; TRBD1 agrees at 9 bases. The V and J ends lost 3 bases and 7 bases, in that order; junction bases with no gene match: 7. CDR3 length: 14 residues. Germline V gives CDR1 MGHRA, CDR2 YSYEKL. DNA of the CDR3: TGCGCCAGCAGCCACCCACTGACAGGGGGAGAGCAGTACTTC. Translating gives CASSHPLTGGEQYF.

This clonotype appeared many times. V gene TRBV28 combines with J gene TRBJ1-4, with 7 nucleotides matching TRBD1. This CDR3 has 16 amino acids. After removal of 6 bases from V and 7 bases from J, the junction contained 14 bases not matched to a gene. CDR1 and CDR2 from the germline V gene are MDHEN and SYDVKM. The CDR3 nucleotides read TGTGCCAGCAGGTGGGGAGGGGGCCCGGACTTTGAAAAACTGTTTTTT. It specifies CASRWGGGPDFEKLFF. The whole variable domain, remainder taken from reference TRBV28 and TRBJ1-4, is DVKVTQSSRYLVKRTGEKVFLECVQDMDHENMFWYRQDPGLGLRLIYFSYDVKMKEKGDIPEGYSVSREKKERFSLILESASTNQTSMYLCASRWGGGPDFEKLFFGSGTQLSVL.

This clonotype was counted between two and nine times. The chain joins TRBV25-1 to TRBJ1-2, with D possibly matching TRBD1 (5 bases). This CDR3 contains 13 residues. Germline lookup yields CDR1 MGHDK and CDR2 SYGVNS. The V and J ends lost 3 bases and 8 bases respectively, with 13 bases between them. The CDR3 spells CASSDSSGIGYTF. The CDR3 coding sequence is TGTGCCAGCAGTGACTCCTCAGGGATCGGCTACACCTTC.

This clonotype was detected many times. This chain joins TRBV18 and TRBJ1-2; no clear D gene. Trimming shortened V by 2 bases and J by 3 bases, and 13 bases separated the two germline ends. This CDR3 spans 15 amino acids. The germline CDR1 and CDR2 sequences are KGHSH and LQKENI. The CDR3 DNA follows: TGTGCCAGCTCACCATCCGAGGGCGCCCACTATGGCTACACCTTC. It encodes CASSPSEGAHYGYTF.

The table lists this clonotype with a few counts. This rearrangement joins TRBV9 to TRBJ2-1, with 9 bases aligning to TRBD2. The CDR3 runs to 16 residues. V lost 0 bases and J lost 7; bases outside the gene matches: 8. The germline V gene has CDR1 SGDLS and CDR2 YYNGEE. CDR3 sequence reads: CASSVGGSGSINEQFF. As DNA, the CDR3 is TGTGCCAGCAGCGTAGGGGGTAGCGGGAGCATAAATGAGCAGTTCTTC.

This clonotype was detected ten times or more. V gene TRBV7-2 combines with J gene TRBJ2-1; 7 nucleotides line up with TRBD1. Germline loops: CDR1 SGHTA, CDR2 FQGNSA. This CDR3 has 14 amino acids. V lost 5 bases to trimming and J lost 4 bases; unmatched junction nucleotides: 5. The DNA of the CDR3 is TGTGCCAGCAGCCCGAGGGGACAGTACAATGAGCAGTTCTTC. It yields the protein CASSPRGQYNEQFF.

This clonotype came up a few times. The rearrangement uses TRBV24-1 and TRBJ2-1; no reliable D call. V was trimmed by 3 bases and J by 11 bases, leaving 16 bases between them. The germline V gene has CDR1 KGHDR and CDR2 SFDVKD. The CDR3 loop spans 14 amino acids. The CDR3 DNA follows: TGTGCCACCAGTGATATAAACCACGAAGGGAAGCAGTTCTTC. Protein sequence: CATSDINHEGKQFF.

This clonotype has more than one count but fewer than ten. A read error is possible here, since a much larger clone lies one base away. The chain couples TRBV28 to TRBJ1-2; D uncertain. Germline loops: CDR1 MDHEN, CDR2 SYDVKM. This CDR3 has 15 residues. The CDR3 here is CASIPGSISNYAYTF. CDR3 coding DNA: TGTGCCAGCATCCCTGGGAGCATTTCTAACTATGCCTACACCTTC.

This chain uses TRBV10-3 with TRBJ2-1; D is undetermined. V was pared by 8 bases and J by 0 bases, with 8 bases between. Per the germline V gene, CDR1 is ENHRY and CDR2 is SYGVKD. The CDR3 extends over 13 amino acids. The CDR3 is CAILGGSYNEQFF. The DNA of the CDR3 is TGTGCCATCTTGGGCGGCTCCTACAATGAGCAGTTCTTC.

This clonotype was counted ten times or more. In nucleotides, the CDR3 is TGTGCCAGCAGTACGCGGACAGCCCGGGGCACTGAAGCTTTCTTT. It yields the protein CASSTRTARGTEAFF. The chain uses TRBV28 and TRBJ1-1, with D maybe TRBD1 (6 bases). The CDR3 contains 15 residues. Trimming left V 5 bases short and J 4 bases short, with 17 bases between. From germline, CDR1 is MDHEN and CDR2 SYDVKM.

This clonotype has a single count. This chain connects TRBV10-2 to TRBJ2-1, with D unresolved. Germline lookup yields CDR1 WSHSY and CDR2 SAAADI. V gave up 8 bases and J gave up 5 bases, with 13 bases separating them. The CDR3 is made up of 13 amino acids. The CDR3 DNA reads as TGCGCCAGCCTTAGGATGGGTCACAATGAGCAGTTCTTC. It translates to CASLRMGHNEQFF.

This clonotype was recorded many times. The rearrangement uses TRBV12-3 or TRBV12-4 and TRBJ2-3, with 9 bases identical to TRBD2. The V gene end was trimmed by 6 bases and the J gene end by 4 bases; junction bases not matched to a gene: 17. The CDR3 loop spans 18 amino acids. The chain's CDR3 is CASSPPAGGQGTADTQYF. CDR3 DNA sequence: TGTGCCAGCAGCCCCCCCGCGGGAGGGCAAGGAACAGCAGATACGCAGTATTTT.

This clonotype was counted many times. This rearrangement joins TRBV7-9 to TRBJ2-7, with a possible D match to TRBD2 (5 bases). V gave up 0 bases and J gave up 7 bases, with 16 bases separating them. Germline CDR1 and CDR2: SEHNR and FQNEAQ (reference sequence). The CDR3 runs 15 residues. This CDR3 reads CASSLAEDQKYEQYF. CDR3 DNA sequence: TGTGCCAGCAGCTTAGCGGAGGACCAGAAGTATGAGCAGTACTTC.

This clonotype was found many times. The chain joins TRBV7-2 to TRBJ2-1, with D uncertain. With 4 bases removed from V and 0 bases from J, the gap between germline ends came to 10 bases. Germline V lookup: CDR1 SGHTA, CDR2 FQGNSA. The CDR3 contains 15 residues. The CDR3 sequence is CASSSLGSSYNEQFF. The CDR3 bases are TGTGCCAGCAGCTCCCTCGGAAGCTCCTACAATGAGCAGTTCTTC.

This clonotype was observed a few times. CDR3 sequence: CSARVVRTAETQYF. CDR3 DNA sequence: TGCAGTGCTAGAGTAGTGAGGACAGCGGAGACCCAGTACTTC. The chain uses TRBV20-1 and TRBJ2-5; D is perhaps TRBD1 (6 bases). The CDR3 covers 14 residues. Germline CDR1 reads DFQATT; CDR2 reads SNEGSKA (reference sequence). V was cut by 1 base and J by 5 bases, with 14 bases left in between.

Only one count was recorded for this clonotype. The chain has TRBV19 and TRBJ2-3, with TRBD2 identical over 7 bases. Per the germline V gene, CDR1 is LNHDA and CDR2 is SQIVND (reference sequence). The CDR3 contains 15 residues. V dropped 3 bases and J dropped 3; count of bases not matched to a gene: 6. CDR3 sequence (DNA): TGTGCCAGTAGTATCGGTCTAGCGGTAACAGATACGCAGTATTTT. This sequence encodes CASSIGLAVTDTQYF.

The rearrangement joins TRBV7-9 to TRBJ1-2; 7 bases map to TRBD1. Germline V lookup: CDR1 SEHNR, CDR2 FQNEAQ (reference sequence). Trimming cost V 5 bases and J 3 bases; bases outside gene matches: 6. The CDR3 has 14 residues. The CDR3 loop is CASSPTGTDYGYTF. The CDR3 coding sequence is TGTGCCAGCAGCCCCACCGGGACAGACTATGGCTACACCTTC. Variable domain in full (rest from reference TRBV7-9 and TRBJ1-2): DTGVSQNPRHKITKRGQNVTFRCDPISEHNRLYWYRQTLGQGPEFLTYFQNEAQLEKSRLLSDRFSAERPKGSFSTLEIQRTEQGDSAMYLCASSPTGTDYGYTFGSGTRLTVV.

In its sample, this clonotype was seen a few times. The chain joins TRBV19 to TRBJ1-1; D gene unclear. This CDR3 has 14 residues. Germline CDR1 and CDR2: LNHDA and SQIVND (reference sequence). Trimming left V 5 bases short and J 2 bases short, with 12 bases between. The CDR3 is CASSGFSPNTEAFF. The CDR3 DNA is TGTGCCAGTAGTGGCTTCAGCCCTAACACTGAAGCTTTCTTT.